These 5 T cell receptor beta chains were sequenced from one sample in a study of regulatory T cells in long-lasting Graves disease. Documented time point: persistent/refractory GD, antithyroid drugs over 5 years with positive TRAb. Construction of the TCR library relied on RNA isolated from PBMCs. Researchers made TCR beta libraries by using iRepertoire HTBI primers and running Arm-PCR on CDR3 regions. TCRdb re-derived calls from the multiplex PCR reads in MiXCR, one entry per CDR3 protein. The sample includes fewer than 400,000 distinct CDR3 sequences, about a fifth of them seen just once. Here the sequenced sample was peripheral blood mononuclear cells (PBMCs), taken when the disease was refractory, from a patient treated with antithyroid drugs. The receptors come from a female donor with Graves disease.

This clonotype was seen at least ten times. CDR3 loop: CASNGGAEAFF. CDR3 in DNA: TGTGCCAGCAATGGGGGGGCTGAAGCTTTCTTT. This rearrangement joins TRBV2 to TRBJ1-1; D possibly corresponds to TRBD1 (5 bases). The V gene lost 7 bases and the J gene lost 6 bases, with 9 bases spanning the gap. The CDR3 extends over 11 amino acids. Looked up from germline, CDR1 is SNHLY and CDR2 is FYNNEI.

The genes are TRBV20-1 and TRBJ2-7; perhaps TRBD2 as D (6 bases). V shed 0 bases and J shed 2 bases, with 14 bases lying between them. The CDR3 contains 15 residues. Germline values: CDR1 DFQATT, CDR2 SNEGSKA (reference sequence). The CDR3 bases are TGCAGTGCTAGAGATCGCTACGGGAGTCCCTACGAGCAGTACTTC. Translating gives CSARDRYGSPYEQYF.

This clonotype was detected only a few times. The V gene is TRBV20-1, the J gene TRBJ2-7; TRBD1 aligns across 8 bases. Germline CDR1 DFQATT, CDR2 SNEGSKA (reference sequence). V shed 6 bases and J 9 bases; nucleotides not matched to a gene: 13. The CDR3 consists of 13 residues. The CDR3 DNA is TGCAGTGCAAATCCTAGGACAGGGACCTGGCAGTACTTC. Translated: CSANPRTGTWQYF.

The CDR3 protein is CASSLEPGGYGYTF. The CDR3 nucleotides read TGCGCCAGCAGCTTGGAGCCAGGGGGTTATGGCTACACCTTC. The chain is built from TRBV5-1 and TRBJ1-2; 7 positions agree with TRBD1. CDR3 size: 14 residues. The germline CDR1 and CDR2 sequences are SGHRS and YFSETQ. V lost 0 bases and J lost 5; bases outside the gene matches: 4.

In its sample, this clonotype was seen many times. The rearrangement links TRBV20-1 to TRBJ1-2, with 10 bases aligning to TRBD1. Germline V gene lookup returns CDR1 DFQATT and CDR2 SNEGSKA (reference sequence). After removal of 8 bases from V and 4 bases from J, the junction contained 13 bases not matched to a gene. The CDR3 length is 15 residues. This CDR3 reads CSPSGTGDQFYGYTF. The CDR3 nucleotides read TGCAGTCCCTCCGGGACAGGGGACCAATTCTATGGCTACACCTTC.